This T cell receptor (beta chain) comes out of a study of blood T cell repertoires in COVID-19. Per germline, CDR1 MNHEY and CDR2 SVGAGI. The CDR3 is made up of 15 amino acids. The V gene lost 6 bases and the J gene lost 7 bases, with 19 bases spanning the gap. Authors' analysis steps: By means of reference gene primer amplification, nucleated cell counts were estimated. Using immunoSEQ multiplex PCR, the repertoire was profiled, and TCRdb retains in-frame clones only, with some absent. The V and J calls and clone size were taken over from that table, and D and trimming were inferred from the DNA. The sample includes approximately 340,000 clones, roughly nine tenths of them seen just once.

The J gene is TRBJ1-5, the V gene TRBV6-5; a weak D match, TRBD1 (6 bases). Material: PBMCs or T cells enriched from blood (not recorded which). The receptor comes from a woman aged 40 to 50 who had been exposed to COVID-19. The CDR3 DNA reads TGTGCCAGCAGCCCACAACAGGGTATGGGGCAGCCCCAGCATTTT. As protein: CASSPQQGMGQPQHF.